These 24 T cell receptor beta chains came from one sample sequenced in a study of blood T cell repertoires in COVID-19. Some clones are missing from TCRdb's copy, which holds only in-frame ones; the method was immunoSEQ multiplex PCR. The sample has about 180,000 clones, roughly 85% seen once. The sequencing input was PBMCs or T cells enriched from blood (not recorded which). The receptor source for this set is a man aged 40-50 years who had recovered from COVID-19.

This chain uses TRBV6-5 with TRBJ1-2, with D maybe TRBD1 (6 bases). CDR3 length equals 15 residues. V gave up 6 bases and J gave up 3 bases, with 17 bases separating them. The germline V gene encodes CDR1 MNHEY and CDR2 SVGAGI. This chain's CDR3 is CASRPTGGADYGYTF. CDR3 DNA: TGTGCCAGCAGACCCACGGGGGGGGCTGACTATGGCTACACCTTC.

The chain recombines TRBV6-5 with TRBJ1-6; D is uncertain. Trimming cost V 6 bases and J 0 bases, with 6 bases left between them. The CDR3 is 14 residues long. Germline CDR1 MNHEY, CDR2 SVGAGI. CDR3 bases: TGTGCCAGCAGAAAGAGCTCCTATAATTCACCCCTCCACTTT. Protein product: CASRKSSYNSPLHF.

The genes are TRBV7-3 and TRBJ2-2; 7 nucleotides agree with TRBD2. Germline CDR1 SGHTA, CDR2 FQGTGA. This CDR3 spans 15 amino acids. V lost 1 base to trimming and J lost 7 bases; unmatched junction nucleotides: 6. CDR3: CASSLIPERGGELFF. For the CDR3, the DNA is TGTGCCAGCAGCTTAATCCCGGAGCGGGGCGGGGAGCTGTTTTTT.

This chain links TRBV2 with TRBJ2-2; 10 bases line up with TRBD1. This CDR3 contains 18 residues. Trimming at V came to 0 bases and at J to 6 bases, leaving 10 bases not matched to a gene. CDR1 and CDR2 (germline): SNHLY, FYNNEI. The CDR3 protein is CASSEAVVRQGAPGELFF. CDR3 sequence (DNA): TGTGCCAGCAGTGAAGCAGTCGTGCGACAGGGGGCGCCCGGGGAGCTGTTTTTT. The variable domain in full, with the rest retrieved from reference TRBV2 and TRBJ2-2, is EPEVTQTPSHQVTQMGQEVILRCVPISNHLYFYWYRQILGQKVEFLVSFYNNEISEKSEIFDDQFSVERPDGSNFTLKIRSTKLEDSAMYFCASSEAVVRQGAPGELFFGEGSRLTVL.

The V and J genes are TRBV29-1 and TRBJ2-3, with D hard to call. Looked up from germline, CDR1 is SQVTM and CDR2 is ANQGSEA. The CDR3 extends over 14 amino acids. V gave up 4 bases and J gave up 0 bases, with 11 bases separating them. CDR3 sequence reads: CSVARLTSTDTQYF. The CDR3 DNA reads as TGCAGCGTTGCTAGGCTGACTAGCACAGATACGCAGTATTTT.

The chain employs TRBV5-1 and TRBJ1-1; D gene unclear. V was trimmed by 4 bases and J by 7 bases, leaving 8 bases between them. Germline V CDR1 and CDR2: SGHRS, YFSETQ. This CDR3 is built from 11 residues. CDR3 DNA: TGCGCCAGCAGCGCCGGTGGTGAAGCTTTCTTT. This sequence encodes CASSAGGEAFF.

The chain is built from TRBV9 and TRBJ1-2, with 9 bases fitting TRBD1. V trimming: 0 bases; J trimming: 8 bases; junction bases outside the gene matches: 17. Germline V gene data show CDR1 as SGDLS and CDR2 as YYNGEE. The CDR3 runs 18 residues. CDR3 nucleotide sequence: TGTGCCAGCAGCGTAGTCCCCTTTGGCGGGACAGGGTGGGGAGGCTACACCTTC. It yields the protein CASSVVPFGGTGWGGYTF.

J is TRBJ2-1 and V is TRBV11-1; 11 positions agree with TRBD2. The J segment lost 5 bases and the V segment lost 3 bases, leaving 6 bases of the junction unmatched. Germline CDR1 and CDR2: SGHAT and FQDESV (reference sequence). CDR3 length equals 16 residues. The CDR3 is CASSFVAGLADNEQFF. In DNA, the CDR3 is TGTGCCAGCAGCTTCGTTGCGGGACTAGCGGACAATGAGCAGTTCTTC.

The chain couples TRBV19 to TRBJ2-7, with 16 bases lining up with TRBD2. V lost 6 bases to trimming and J lost 7 bases; unmatched junction nucleotides: 3. Per the germline V gene, CDR1 is LNHDA and CDR2 is SQIVND (reference sequence). This CDR3 has 14 residues. This CDR3 reads CASRGLAGGDEQYF. The CDR3 DNA reads TGTGCCAGTAGGGGACTAGCGGGAGGGGATGAGCAGTACTTC. Variable domain in full (rest from reference TRBV19 and TRBJ2-7): DGGITQSPKYLFRKEGQNVTLSCEQNLNHDAMYWYRQDPGQGLRLIYYSQIVNDFQKGDIAEGYSVSREKKESFPLTVTSAQKNPTAFYLCASRGLAGGDEQYFGPGTRLTVT.

J is TRBJ1-5 and V is TRBV30; D gene uncertain. Germline CDR1 is GTSNPN and CDR2 is SVGIG (reference sequence). V lost 2 bases, J lost 2 bases, and 13 bases lay in between. This CDR3 has 15 residues. DNA for the CDR3: TGTGCCTGGAGTTACGACCCGGCGGGCAATCAGCCCCAGCATTTT. Residues: CAWSYDPAGNQPQHF.

This sequence joins TRBV5-6 and TRBJ2-6, with 9 bases matching TRBD2. In germline, CDR1 is SGHDT, CDR2 YYEEEE. The CDR3 is 15 residues long. The J segment lost 2 bases and the V segment lost 4 bases, leaving 1 base of the junction unmatched. The CDR3 here is CASSPSGTGANVLTF. The CDR3 nucleotides read TGTGCCAGCAGCCCTAGCGGGACTGGGGCCAACGTCCTGACTTTC.

J is TRBJ1-2 and V is TRBV5-4; 7 bases match TRBD1. The CDR3 extends over 14 amino acids. Germline V gene sequence: CDR1 SGHNT, CDR2 YYREEE (reference sequence). J lost 5 bases, V lost 2 bases, and 6 bases had no gene match. The CDR3 nucleotides read TGTGCCAGCAGCTTTTGGGACAGTACTTATGGCTACACCTTC. It translates to CASSFWDSTYGYTF.

V is TRBV19 and J is TRBJ2-7, with D possibly being TRBD1 (6 bases). The CDR3 extends over 14 amino acids. The V gene lost 5 bases and the J gene lost 0 bases, with 11 bases spanning the gap. Germline-derived CDR1 and CDR2 are LNHDA and SQIVND (reference sequence). For the CDR3, the DNA is TGTGCCAGTAGTGCCCACAGGGACTCCTACGAGCAGTACTTC. This codes for CASSAHRDSYEQYF.

The chain joins TRBV11-2 to TRBJ1-3; D remains unclear. This CDR3 contains 15 residues. V was shortened by 0 bases and J by 4 bases, with 10 bases between the two germline ends. Per germline, CDR1 SGHAT and CDR2 FQNNGV. The DNA of the CDR3 is TGTGCCAGCAGCTTAGAGAGGGCGCGGGGAAACACCATATATTTT. Protein: CASSLERARGNTIYF.

V and J are TRBV30 and TRBJ2-1, with 9 bases identical to TRBD2. V lost 0 bases to trimming and J lost 7 bases; unmatched junction nucleotides: 13. This CDR3 has 17 amino acids. CDR1 is GTSNPN, CDR2 SVGIG, per germline (reference sequence). Here the CDR3 reads CAWSVPAGGPSGNEQFF. The CDR3 DNA follows: TGTGCCTGGAGTGTACCAGCGGGAGGTCCCTCGGGGAATGAGCAGTTCTTC. Full variable domain (rest looked up from reference TRBV30 and TRBJ2-1): SQTIHQWPATLVQPVGSPLSLECTVEGTSNPNLYWYRQAAGRGLQLLFYSVGIGQISSEVPQNLSASRPQDRQFILSSKKLLLSDSGFYLCAWSVPAGGPSGNEQFFGPGTRLTVL.

The V call is TRBV13, the J call TRBJ2-1, with 7 nucleotides matching TRBD2. This CDR3 has 15 amino acids. The V gene end was trimmed by 2 bases and the J gene end by 7 bases; junction bases not matched to a gene: 8. In germline, CDR1 is PRHDT, CDR2 FYEKMQ (reference sequence). In nucleotides, the CDR3 is TGTGCCAGCAGCTTACCGGGACTAAGTAGTAATGAGCAGTTCTTC. Encoded protein: CASSLPGLSSNEQFF.

This clone was picked up a small number of times. In the same sample, other DNA sequences code for this CDR3. This rearrangement joins TRBV6-6 to TRBJ2-7, with 8 bases lining up with TRBD1. The CDR3 has 14 amino acids. The V and J ends lost 2 bases and 3 bases, in that order; junction bases with no gene match: 3. Germline V gene lookup returns CDR1 MNHNY and CDR2 SVGAGI (reference sequence). This CDR3 reads CASSYLGQGYEQYF. The CDR3 DNA sequence: TGTGCCAGCAGTTACCTCGGACAGGGCTACGAGCAGTACTTC.

The DNA for the CDR3 is TGTGCCAGCAGGACCAGCCGGGAACCCTCGGCCTACACCTTC. Encoded protein: CASRTSREPSAYTF. This rearrangement joins TRBV28 to TRBJ1-2; D remains ambiguous. V lost 6 bases, J lost 10 bases, and 21 bases lay in between. CDR1 is MDHEN, CDR2 SYDVKM, per germline. The CDR3 spans 14 residues.

This clone came up once. The chain recombines TRBV19 with TRBJ1-2; 8 bases line up with TRBD1. After removal of 0 bases from V and 1 base from J, the junction contained 10 bases not matched to a gene. Germline-derived CDR1 and CDR2 are LNHDA and SQIVND (reference sequence). The CDR3 is 18 amino acids. The CDR3 coding sequence is TGTGCCAGTAGTATAGATCGCTTTCCGACAGGGGATAACTATGGCTACACCTTC. Residues: CASSIDRFPTGDNYGYTF. The whole variable domain, filled in from reference TRBV19 and TRBJ1-2, reads DGGITQSPKYLFRKEGQNVTLSCEQNLNHDAMYWYRQDPGQGLRLIYYSQIVNDFQKGDIAEGYSVSREKKESFPLTVTSAQKNPTAFYLCASSIDRFPTGDNYGYTFGSGTRLTVV.

V is TRBV5-1 and J is TRBJ1-6; D not resolved. CDR3 length: 15 amino acids. From germline, CDR1 is SGHRS and CDR2 YFSETQ. V lost 2 bases and J lost 9, with 15 bases in between. In DNA, the CDR3 is TGCGCCAGCAGCTTTAGCGGTCTTCAAGGTTCACCCCTCCACTTT. As protein: CASSFSGLQGSPLHF. Variable domain in full (rest from reference TRBV5-1 and TRBJ1-6): KAGVTQTPRYLIKTRGQQVTLSCSPISGHRSVSWYQQTPGQGLQFLFEYFSETQRNKGNFPGRFSGRQFSNSRSEMNVSTLELGDSALYLCASSFSGLQGSPLHFGNGTRLTVT.

The rearrangement uses TRBV27 and TRBJ1-5, with D tentatively TRBD1 (6 bases). The CDR3 totals 14 residues. V was pared by 2 bases and J by 4 bases, with 9 bases between. The germline V gene has CDR1 MNHEY and CDR2 SMNVEV (reference sequence). The CDR3: CASSLHRENQPQHF. The CDR3 nucleotides are TGTGCCAGCAGTTTACACAGGGAGAATCAGCCCCAGCATTTT.

This clone was seen just once. V usage is TRBV3-1 (or the pseudogene TRBV3-2) and J usage is TRBJ1-1, with D possibly matching TRBD1 (6 bases). Germline CDR1 and CDR2: LGHDT and YNNKEL (reference sequence). This CDR3 has 18 amino acids. V lost 1 base and J 1 base, leaving 19 bases between the germline ends. CDR3 DNA: TGTGCCAGCAGCCAAGTTTCAGGGCAGGGGCGCTGGAACACTGAAGCTTTCTTT. Amino acid sequence: CASSQVSGQGRWNTEAFF.

This chain links TRBV12-3 or TRBV12-4 with TRBJ2-5, with 8 nucleotides matching TRBD2. The CDR3 loop spans 13 amino acids. After removal of 5 bases from V and 6 bases from J, the junction contained 5 bases not matched to a gene. CDR3 coding DNA: TGTGCCAGCAGTCCAAGCGGGAGTCAGACCCAGTACTTC. It encodes CASSPSGSQTQYF.

V usage is TRBV6-5 and J usage is TRBJ1-1; the D is unclear. This CDR3 contains 14 residues. Germline-derived CDR1 and CDR2 are MNHEY and SVGAGI. Trimming stripped 6 bases from V and 1 base from J, with 12 bases between. CDR3 in DNA: TGTGCCAGCAGGCCGTTCCGGTCGAACACTGAAGCTTTCTTT. Translated, it gives CASRPFRSNTEAFF.